This passage covers 12 T cell receptor beta chains from one sample sequenced in a study of T-cell memory formation after mild COVID-19. Using its own MiXCR run on the 5' RACE reads, TCRdb lists one record per CDR3 protein. Among fewer than 400,000 distinct CDR3 sequences listed, around a sixth were seen once. The sample taken for sequencing was PBMCs or a T cell subset sorted from them (not recorded which). Source of these receptors: a man between 18 and 35 years old who had mild COVID-19 (a few samples of this study predate the infection). Cell type and time point are not known.

The table lists this clonotype with a few counts. CDR3 region: CASSPRGDQPQHF. The CDR3 nucleotides are TGTGCCAGCAGCCCAAGAGGGGATCAGCCCCAGCATTTT. V and J are TRBV5-6 and TRBJ1-5; D may be TRBD1 (5 bases). Trimming shortened V by 4 bases and J by 5 bases, and 10 bases separated the two germline ends. The CDR3 has 13 amino acids. Germline CDR1 and CDR2: SGHDT and YYEEEE.

The chain combines TRBV27 with TRBJ2-7; D is unclear. This CDR3 has 13 amino acids. Deletions cut 2 bases from V and 2 bases from J, with 7 bases between. Looked up from germline, CDR1 is MNHEY and CDR2 is SMNVEV (reference sequence). The CDR3 protein is CASSLKMTYEQYF. The CDR3 DNA reads TGTGCCAGCAGTTTAAAGATGACCTACGAGCAGTACTTC.

This chain connects TRBV5-1 to TRBJ2-2, with 8 bases lining up with TRBD2. The CDR3 has 17 amino acids. The germline CDR1 and CDR2 sequences are SGHRS and YFSETQ. V trimming: 0 bases; J trimming: 4 bases; junction bases outside the gene matches: 8. The CDR3 DNA reads TGCGCCAGCAGCTTGGGTAATAGCGGGGTTTCCACCGGGGAGCTGTTTTTT. This encodes CASSLGNSGVSTGELFF.

This clonotype has more than one count but fewer than ten. This sequence joins TRBV5-1 and TRBJ2-5, with D possibly matching TRBD1 (5 bases). Germline CDR1 reads SGHRS; CDR2 reads YFSETQ. The length of the CDR3 is 14 residues. With 0 bases removed from V and 3 bases from J, the gap between germline ends came to 9 bases. The CDR3 sequence is CASSLDSTEETQYF. The CDR3 DNA sequence: TGCGCCAGCAGCTTGGACTCGACAGAAGAGACCCAGTACTTC. Complete variable domain (other parts from reference TRBV5-1 and TRBJ2-5): KAGVTQTPRYLIKTRGQQVTLSCSPISGHRSVSWYQQTPGQGLQFLFEYFSETQRNKGNFPGRFSGRQFSNSRSEMNVSTLELGDSALYLCASSLDSTEETQYFGPGTRLLVL.

The rearrangement links TRBV20-1 to TRBJ2-7, with unresolved D. V was cut by 4 bases and J by 2 bases, with 15 bases left in between. Germline values: CDR1 DFQATT, CDR2 SNEGSKA (reference sequence). The CDR3 sequence is 14 residues long. CDR3 sequence: CSATWHVNTYEQYV. The CDR3 region has the DNA TGCAGTGCTACTTGGCACGTAAATACCTACGAGCAGTACGTC.

The sample holds many counts of this clonotype. This sequence joins TRBV5-5 and TRBJ1-1; D uncertain. Between the trimmed V and J ends, which lost 3 bases and 0 bases, there was a span of 12 bases. Germline V gene lookup returns CDR1 SGHKS and CDR2 YYEKEE (reference sequence). The CDR3 length is 15 residues. The CDR3 is CASSSLQIMNTEAFF. CDR3 bases: TGTGCCAGCAGCTCGTTACAGATTATGAACACTGAAGCTTTCTTT. The full variable domain, completed using reference TRBV5-5 and TRBJ1-1, is DAGVTQSPTHLIKTRGQQVTLRCSPISGHKSVSWYQQVLGQGPQFIFQYYEKEERGRGNFPDRFSARQFPNYSSELNVNALLLGDSALYLCASSSLQIMNTEAFFGQGTRLTVV.

The rearrangement uses TRBV5-6 and TRBJ2-1, with a tentative D call TRBD1 (7 bases). In germline, CDR1 is SGHDT, CDR2 YYEEEE. This CDR3 is 12 amino acids long. V lost 8 bases to trimming and J lost 8 bases, with 14 bases between them. The CDR3 protein is CASSGGWDEQFF. In DNA, the CDR3 is TGTGCCAGTTCAGGGGGGTGGGATGAGCAGTTCTTC.

This clonotype was observed a handful of times. The V gene is TRBV30, the J gene TRBJ2-3; D is undetermined. The CDR3 has 15 amino acids. Germline V CDR1 and CDR2: GTSNPN, SVGIG (reference sequence). The V end was cut by 0 bases, the J end by 0 bases, with 10 bases between. The CDR3 spells CAWSVDSPSTDTQYF. The CDR3 bases are TGTGCCTGGAGTGTAGATTCCCCCAGCACAGATACGCAGTATTTT.

In this sample, this clonotype turned up a few times. The rearrangement links TRBV4-1 to TRBJ2-5; 9 bases match TRBD2. The junction had 16 bases not matched to a gene; V was cut back by 4 bases and J by 4 bases. Germline loops: CDR1 MGHRA, CDR2 YSYEKL. The CDR3 totals 18 residues. CDR3 bases: TGCGCCAGCAGCCGGACCCCGGCGAGCGGGGGGCAGGGAGAGACCCAGTACTTC. This sequence encodes CASSRTPASGGQGETQYF.

This clonotype has only a few counts. Here the CDR3 DNA reads TGTGCCAGCAGCAAAAGGTGGAGGGGGCTGTATAGCAATCAGCCCCAGCATTTT. This codes for CASSKRWRGLYSNQPQHF. This chain connects TRBV27 to TRBJ1-5, with 7 bases fitting TRBD1. The V segment lost 6 bases and the J segment 0 bases; nucleotides outside the gene matches: 14. The CDR3 consists of 18 residues. The germline gives CDR1 MNHEY, CDR2 SMNVEV (reference sequence).

The chain joins TRBV4-1 to TRBJ2-7; D unclear. The CDR3 is 14 amino acids. The germline V gene encodes CDR1 MGHRA and CDR2 YSYEKL. V gave up 1 base and J gave up 0 bases, with 7 bases separating them. The CDR3 coding sequence is TGCGCCAGCAGCCAAGTCCACGGCTCCTACGAGCAGTACGTC. This codes for CASSQVHGSYEQYV.

The chain recombines TRBV7-3 with TRBJ2-3; TRBD2 matches 13 bases. CDR1 is SGHTA, CDR2 FQGTGA, per germline. The CDR3 spans 18 residues. V shed 5 bases and J 3 bases; nucleotides not matched to a gene: 11. CDR3 in DNA: TGTGCCAGCAGCCCAAGGGGGACTAGCGGGGTTCGTACAGATACGCAGTATTTT. Translation: CASSPRGTSGVRTDTQYF. The entire variable domain, with the rest obtained from reference TRBV7-3 and TRBJ2-3, is as follows: GAGVSQTPSNKVTEKGKYVELRCDPISGHTALYWYRQSLGQGPEFLIYFQGTGAADDSGLPNDRFFAVRPEGSVSTLKIQRTERGDSAVYLCASSPRGTSGVRTDTQYFGPGTRLTVL.